This T cell receptor beta chain is from a study of cytomegalovirus exposure and HLA in healthy donors. Broader study findings: In an earlier analysis, productive rearrangement rates for most beta V segments clustered near 87% or 30%.

This clone was observed a few times. Its antigen remains unknown. The CDR3 covers 17 residues. V was pared by 0 bases and J by 3 bases, with 14 bases between. The V gene's germline CDR1 is LGHNA and CDR2 YSLEER. PCR involved 60 Vbeta and 13 Jbeta primers. Here immunoSEQ multiplex PCR was the method, and the copy in TCRdb shows in-frame clones only, minus some. Of under 90,000 clones in the sample, less than 80% were seen once. The specimen was PBMCs. This clonotype was sampled from a woman in her forties in good health and CMV-seronegative. The chain links TRBV4-3 to TRBJ1-4, with D possibly being TRBD1 (5 bases). The CDR3, as DNA: TGCGCCAGCAGCCAAGAAGGTTCTGGGGCCCCTAATGAAAAACTGTTTTTT. As protein: CASSQEGSGAPNEKLFF.